The clone carrying this TCR beta chain was recorded at least ten times. No antigen is known for it. The data were obtained in a study of regulatory T cells in long-lasting Graves disease. About the study: Graves' patients (newly diagnosed) had been on antithyroid drugs under 3 months. Findings and caveats of the study: Study of thyroid tissue was not done, with only peripheral blood studied.

HTBI primers from iRepertoire and Arm-PCR of CDR3 regions yielded the TCR beta libraries. TCRdb reanalysed the multiplex PCR reads using MiXCR and keeps one entry per CDR3 protein. The table records 390,000 or so distinct CDR3 sequences, 10% to 15% of them present only once. This sample's time point: newly diagnosed GD, antithyroid drugs for less than 3 months. Extracted RNA from PBMCs served as the source of the TCR library. The patients were enrolled through endocrinology in Xi'an, China. The CDR3 spans 18 residues. Per the germline V gene, CDR1 is MNHEY and CDR2 is SMNVEV (reference sequence). Between the trimmed V and J ends, which lost 6 bases and 0 bases, there was a span of 20 bases. This sample was shared with a second study, whose subject was T cells in Graves' hyperthyroidism and ophthalmopathy. Per that paper: Criteria for exclusion of patients were uncontrolled infection, other autoimmune disease, pregnancy or lactation.

The TCR sequence derives from a woman younger than 35 with Graves disease. The sequencing here drew on peripheral blood mononuclear cells (PBMCs), taken at new diagnosis, from a patient treated with antithyroid drugs. The genes are TRBV27 and TRBJ2-2, with a weak D call TRBD1 (6 bases). CDR3 bases: TGTGCCAGCAGACTCTATGCGTGGCAGGGGCCGAACACCGGGGAGCTGTTTTTT. Translation: CASRLYAWQGPNTGELFF.